The T cell receptor (beta chain) described here comes from a study of blood T cell repertoires in COVID-19. For the study at large: Researchers got acute and convalescent COVID-19 samples from the United States, Italy and Spain. The analysed material was cDNA or gDNA that came from T cells, B-cell-depleted T cells, or PBMCs.

As processed by the authors: The assay estimated nucleated cells by amplifying reference gene primers. Measured with immunoSEQ multiplex PCR; TCRdb has only the in-frame clones, and not every one. V, J and clone size are taken as reported in that table, and D and trimming were inferred from the DNA itself. The sample shows roughly 79,000 clones, approximately 90% of them seen only once. Sequenced material: peripheral blood. The TCR was taken from a woman aged 50 to 60 with acute or convalescent COVID-19.

CDR3 amino acids: CASRGQRENEQYF. DNA of the CDR3: TGTGCCAGCAGGGGCCAGCGGGAGAACGAGCAGTACTTC. This sequence joins TRBV4-2 and TRBJ2-7, with 8 bases that match TRBD2. Trimming cost V 6 bases and J 5 bases; bases outside gene matches: 6. The germline V gene has CDR1 LGHNA and CDR2 YNFKEQ. The CDR3 has 13 residues.